The clone carrying this TCR beta chain showed up just a few times. Unique molecular identifiers were attached to individual cDNA molecules. Each CDR3 protein gets one entry after TCRdb re-called the 5' RACE reads with MiXCR. This table holds some 82,000 distinct CDR3 sequences, roughly 12% found once. The sample originates from a study of early T cells in non-severe SARS-CoV-2 infection. This CDR3 contains 14 residues. V lost 1 base to trimming and J lost 7 bases, with 11 bases between them. CDR1 SGHVS and CDR2 FQNEAQ come from the germline V gene. The source material was whole blood. This sequence originates from an adult who was a healthcare worker with PCR-confirmed SARS-CoV-2 infection or an uninfected control (not recorded which). The chain joins TRBV7-8 to TRBJ2-1; D gene uncertain. CDR3 amino acids: CASSLGSGLNEQFF. The CDR3 region has the DNA TGTGCCAGCAGCTTAGGGTCAGGTCTAAATGAGCAGTTCTTC.